This passage covers 32 T cell receptor beta chains from one sample sequenced in a study of cytomegalovirus exposure and HLA in healthy donors. Primers for the PCR totalled 60 Vbeta and 13 Jbeta. The data were produced by immunoSEQ multiplex PCR, yet TCRdb's version contains in-frame clones alone and is incomplete. Of roughly 70,000 clones in the sample, roughly four fifths were seen once. Sequenced input: PBMCs. The receptors stem from a man aged 50 to 60 in good health and CMV-seronegative.

The chain couples TRBV6-5 to TRBJ2-2, with unresolved D. V lost 5 bases and J lost 4, with 5 bases in between. Germline CDR1 MNHEY, CDR2 SVGAGI. The CDR3 is 12 amino acids. This chain's CDR3 is CASSTVTGELFF. As DNA, the CDR3 is TGTGCCAGCAGTACTGTCACCGGGGAGCTGTTTTTT.

The chain recombines TRBV9 with TRBJ1-6; 7 positions match TRBD1. V gave up 6 bases and J gave up 6 bases; unmatched junction bases: 12. The CDR3 has 16 amino acids. Germline V CDR1 and CDR2: SGDLS, YYNGEE. This chain's CDR3 is CASNRGNTGANSPLHF. DNA for the CDR3: TGTGCCAGCAACCGTGGGAATACAGGGGCTAATTCACCCCTCCACTTT.

V is TRBV30 and J is TRBJ1-6; maybe TRBD1 (6 bases). CDR3 length: 14 residues. V was cut by 4 bases and J by 7 bases, with 14 bases left in between. From germline, CDR1 is GTSNPN and CDR2 SVGIG (reference sequence). CDR3 region: CAWKADRRNSPLHF. CDR3 DNA sequence: TGTGCCTGGAAGGCGGACAGAAGAAATTCACCCCTCCACTTT.

V and J are TRBV28 and TRBJ2-6; D is uncertain. The germline V and J ends were trimmed by 1 base and 3 bases, with 7 bases remaining between them. Germline V gene lookup returns CDR1 MDHEN and CDR2 SYDVKM. This CDR3 has 15 residues. In DNA, the CDR3 is TGTGCCAGCAGTTTATACGGGTTTGGGGCCAACGTCCTGACTTTC. Its translation is CASSLYGFGANVLTF.

This chain joins TRBV6-6 and TRBJ2-7; tentatively, D is TRBD1 (5 bases). This CDR3 spans 15 amino acids. CDR1 and CDR2 from the germline V gene are MNHNY and SVGAGI (reference sequence). V was clipped by 4 bases and J by 1 base, with 14 bases between them. The CDR3 sequence: CASSFQGDLSYEQYF. In DNA form, the CDR3 reads TGTGCCAGCAGTTTCCAGGGCGACCTATCCTACGAGCAGTACTTC.

This chain uses TRBV2 with TRBJ2-1, with 7 bases lining up with TRBD1. Germline V gene sequence: CDR1 SNHLY, CDR2 FYNNEI. The length of the CDR3 is 13 residues. Trimming at V came to 8 bases and at J to 10 bases, leaving 11 bases not matched to a gene. DNA for the CDR3: TGTGCCAGCGGGTCGGTAGGGGGCCCAGAGCAGTTCTTC. Translating gives CASGSVGGPEQFF. Filled out from reference TRBV2 and TRBJ2-1, the complete variable domain reads EPEVTQTPSHQVTQMGQEVILRCVPISNHLYFYWYRQILGQKVEFLVSFYNNEISEKSEIFDDQFSVERPDGSNFTLKIRSTKLEDSAMYFCASGSVGGPEQFFGPGTRLTVL.

This clone was recorded once. The chain is built from TRBV7-9 and TRBJ2-7; 9 nucleotides align to TRBD2. From germline, CDR1 is SEHNR and CDR2 FQNEAQ (reference sequence). This CDR3 contains 15 residues. V lost 4 bases, J lost 3 bases, and 7 bases stayed unmatched. The CDR3 here is CASSSPGLASYEQYF. The CDR3 DNA is TGTGCCAGCAGCTCTCCGGGACTAGCTAGCTACGAGCAGTACTTC.

This clone was counted a few times. The chain joins TRBV7-8 to TRBJ1-2, with TRBD1 matching over 7 bases. Germline V gives CDR1 SGHVS, CDR2 FQNEAQ. V shed 2 bases, J shed 0 bases, and the junction held 3 bases outside the gene matches. CDR3 length: 15 residues. The CDR3 DNA follows: TGTGCCAGCAGCTTAATCGGACAGGCTAACTATGGCTACACCTTC. Protein sequence: CASSLIGQANYGYTF.

The V and J genes are TRBV13 and TRBJ2-7; unclear D gene. The germline gives CDR1 PRHDT, CDR2 FYEKMQ (reference sequence). V lost 4 bases to trimming and J lost 4 bases, with 5 bases between them. This CDR3 is 11 amino acids long. This chain's CDR3 is CASSSSYEQYF. The CDR3 DNA is TGTGCCAGCAGCTCGAGTTACGAGCAGTACTTC.

This clone was detected only once. This rearrangement joins TRBV18 to TRBJ2-6, with 9 bases identical to TRBD1. Germline loops: CDR1 KGHSH, CDR2 LQKENI. The CDR3 consists of 20 residues. The J segment lost 2 bases and the V segment lost 2 bases, leaving 13 bases of the junction unmatched. As DNA, the CDR3 is TGTGCCAGCTCACCAGCCGGGACAGGGCTTTTTCTGGCTGGGGCCAACGTCCTGACTTTC. Its protein is CASSPAGTGLFLAGANVLTF.

The rearrangement uses TRBV10-3 and TRBJ2-7; TRBD2 aligns across 11 bases. Germline assignment: CDR1 ENHRY and CDR2 SYGVKD. This CDR3 is built from 14 residues. The ends lost 7 bases at V and 5 bases at J; junction bases unmatched: 7. The CDR3 sequence is CAIMPASGRNEQYF. DNA of the CDR3: TGTGCCATCATGCCCGCTAGCGGGAGGAACGAGCAGTACTTC.

The CDR3 region is CASSLVSYDEQFF. As DNA, the CDR3 is TGTGCCAGCAGCTTAGTCAGTTACGATGAGCAGTTCTTC. The chain has TRBV7-9 and TRBJ2-1; D is undetermined. Deletions cut 1 base from V and 8 bases from J, with 9 bases between. This CDR3 comprises 13 residues. The germline CDR1 and CDR2 sequences are SEHNR and FQNEAQ (reference sequence).

The V and J genes are TRBV27 and TRBJ1-5, with D perhaps matching TRBD1 (5 bases). The CDR3 covers 17 residues. V was cut by 8 bases and J by 0 bases, with 20 bases left in between. Per germline, CDR1 MNHEY and CDR2 SMNVEV (reference sequence). The CDR3, as DNA: TGTGCCAGCCGAATAAACGGGGGGGGTTATAGCAATCAGCCCCAGCATTTT. Translation: CASRINGGGYSNQPQHF.

The V gene is TRBV6-5, the J gene TRBJ1-2; weak D call: TRBD1 (6 bases). CDR1 and CDR2 (germline): MNHEY, SVGAGI. V was clipped by 5 bases and J by 4 bases, with 17 bases between them. This CDR3 spans 15 amino acids. The CDR3 sequence: CASSPTGLGAYGYTF. The CDR3 DNA sequence: TGTGCCAGCAGTCCTACAGGGTTAGGGGCCTATGGCTACACCTTC.

The chain employs TRBV4-1 and TRBJ2-6; D unclear. CDR3 length: 15 amino acids. The V end was cut by 5 bases, the J end by 0 bases, with 8 bases between. Germline CDR1 and CDR2: MGHRA and YSYEKL. The CDR3, as DNA: TGCGCCAGCAGCTCACAGCTCTCTGGGGCCAACGTCCTGACTTTC. It yields the protein CASSSQLSGANVLTF.

V is TRBV14 and J is TRBJ1-1; possible D gene TRBD1, 6 bases. Trimming stripped 4 bases from V and 0 bases from J, with 12 bases between. Germline CDR1 reads SGHDN; CDR2 reads FVKESK. CDR3 length: 15 amino acids. This CDR3 reads CASSLLTGMNTEAFF. In nucleotides, the CDR3 is TGTGCCAGCAGCCTACTGACAGGTATGAACACTGAAGCTTTCTTT.

The chain is built from TRBV20-1 and TRBJ1-2; no definite D call. This CDR3 region has 11 residues. V dropped 1 base and J dropped 5 bases, with 5 bases sitting between them. Germline-derived CDR1 and CDR2 are DFQATT and SNEGSKA (reference sequence). CDR3 nucleotides: TGCAGTGCTAGAGTTCAGTATGGCTACACCTTC. It translates to CSARVQYGYTF.

The chain employs TRBV11-3 and TRBJ2-7, with TRBD1 identical over 9 bases. The germline V gene encodes CDR1 SGHNT and CDR2 YENEEA. CDR3 length equals 16 residues. V dropped 5 bases and J dropped 3; count of bases not matched to a gene: 11. CDR3 DNA sequence: TGTGCCAGCAGCCCAAACAGGGGGCACCCTAACTACGAGCAGTACTTC. This encodes CASSPNRGHPNYEQYF. Full variable domain (remainder filled in from reference TRBV11-3 and TRBJ2-7): EAGVVQSPRYKIIEKKQPVAFWCNPISGHNTLYWYLQNLGQGPELLIRYENEEAVDDSQLPKDRFSAERLKGVDSTLKIQPAELGDSAVYLCASSPNRGHPNYEQYFGPGTRLTVT.

The DNA for the CDR3 is TGCGCCAGCAGCCCGTCATTAGCGGGGGTCGGGGGGTACAATGAGCAGTTCTTC. Residues: CASSPSLAGVGGYNEQFF. The chain uses TRBV5-1 and TRBJ2-1, with 9 bases identical to TRBD2. CDR3 length equals 18 residues. Germline V gene sequence: CDR1 SGHRS, CDR2 YFSETQ. V shed 4 bases and J 4 bases; nucleotides not matched to a gene: 15.

The chain carries TRBV2 and TRBJ1-6; D call uncertain. The CDR3 has 15 residues. V was shortened by 9 bases and J by 3 bases, with 15 bases between the two germline ends. Germline V CDR1 and CDR2: SNHLY, FYNNEI. CDR3 loop: CASTTGQVYNSPLHF. For the CDR3, the DNA is TGTGCCAGTACCACTGGGCAAGTCTATAATTCACCCCTCCACTTT.

The chain employs TRBV28 and TRBJ2-7, with 11 bases fitting TRBD2. The CDR3 has 14 residues. Germline-derived CDR1 and CDR2 are MDHEN and SYDVKM. Trimming at V came to 8 bases and at J to 4 bases, leaving 7 bases not matched to a gene. The CDR3 protein is CASVAGGDRYEQYF. The CDR3 nucleotides are TGTGCCAGCGTAGCGGGAGGGGACCGGTACGAGCAGTACTTC.

In nucleotides, the CDR3 is TGTGCCTTCACCAGGGGCGGTTACGAGCAGTACTTC. This sequence encodes CAFTRGGYEQYF. The rearrangement uses TRBV30 and TRBJ2-7; TRBD1 is a possible D gene (6 bases). Germline V lookup: CDR1 GTSNPN, CDR2 SVGIG (reference sequence). The CDR3 spans 12 residues. Trimming left V 7 bases short and J 4 bases short, with 14 bases between.

J is TRBJ2-3 and V is TRBV23-1; 8 positions agree with TRBD2. TRBV23-1 is sorted into the ORF group, with uncertain function. V shed 4 bases, J shed 0 bases, and the junction held 9 bases outside the gene matches. The CDR3 is 17 residues long. The CDR3 DNA is TGCGCCAGCAGTCTTAAAGATCTAGCGGGTAGCACAGATACGCAGTATTTT. As protein: CASSLKDLAGSTDTQYF.

The chain uses TRBV30 and TRBJ1-5; D gene uncertain. The V gene lost 0 bases and the J gene lost 0 bases, with 12 bases spanning the gap. Germline CDR1 and CDR2: GTSNPN and SVGIG (reference sequence). This CDR3 contains 16 residues. CDR3 protein: CAWSVKPLGSNQPQHF. The CDR3 coding sequence is TGTGCCTGGAGTGTAAAGCCCCTAGGTAGCAATCAGCCCCAGCATTTT. The full variable domain, its missing parts supplied by reference TRBV30 and TRBJ1-5, is SQTIHQWPATLVQPVGSPLSLECTVEGTSNPNLYWYRQAAGRGLQLLFYSVGIGQISSEVPQNLSASRPQDRQFILSSKKLLLSDSGFYLCAWSVKPLGSNQPQHFGDGTRLSIL.

The chain combines TRBV19 with TRBJ2-2; 8 nucleotides align to TRBD1. From germline, CDR1 is LNHDA and CDR2 SQIVND (reference sequence). Germline trimming cut 5 bases from V and 4 bases from J; bases unmatched to any gene: 3. This CDR3 region has 14 residues. The CDR3, as DNA: TGTGCCAGTAGTGATACAGGGGGCACCGGGGAGCTGTTTTTT. This sequence encodes CASSDTGGTGELFF.

This chain joins TRBV20-1 and TRBJ1-1, with D unclear. Trimming pared 8 bases from V and 0 bases from J, leaving 7 bases between. Germline CDR1 reads DFQATT; CDR2 reads SNEGSKA (reference sequence). The CDR3 totals 11 residues. This CDR3 reads CSTVLNTEAFF. The CDR3 coding sequence is TGCAGTACTGTTTTGAACACTGAAGCTTTCTTT.

The J gene is TRBJ2-7, the V gene TRBV29-1; D possibly corresponds to TRBD1 (6 bases). This CDR3 region has 13 residues. Germline lookup yields CDR1 SQVTM and CDR2 ANQGSEA. Trimming took off 4 bases at V and 5 bases at J, with 15 bases between the two ends. CDR3 region: CSVARTNRDEQYF. The CDR3, as DNA: TGCAGCGTTGCCAGGACAAACAGGGACGAGCAGTACTTC.

The CDR3 nucleotides are TGTGCCAGCAGCTTAGCAGAGTGGCAGCCCCAGCATTTT. The encoded protein is CASSLAEWQPQHF. The V and J genes are TRBV7-9 and TRBJ1-5; no definite D call. CDR1 is SEHNR and CDR2 is FQNEAQ in the germline V gene (reference sequence). Trimming took 0 bases from V and 7 from J, leaving 7 bases between them. The CDR3 is 13 amino acids.

This clone has just one count. This sequence joins TRBV6-5 and TRBJ2-7; a weak D match, TRBD2 (6 bases). Deletions cut 0 bases from V and 3 bases from J, with 15 bases between. Germline V gives CDR1 MNHEY, CDR2 SVGAGI. The CDR3 totals 16 residues. CDR3 amino acids: CASSYSYKMGLYEQYF. The CDR3 DNA reads TGTGCCAGCAGTTACTCGTATAAGATGGGACTCTACGAGCAGTACTTC.

This clone occurred once. J is TRBJ1-5 and V is TRBV11-2; 7 positions agree with TRBD1. The V gene's germline CDR1 is SGHAT and CDR2 FQNNGV. The CDR3 extends over 14 amino acids. The V segment lost 6 bases and the J segment 1 base; nucleotides outside the gene matches: 3. Here the CDR3 reads CASRLTGSNQPQHF. CDR3 nucleotides: TGTGCCAGCAGACTGACAGGGAGCAATCAGCCCCAGCATTTT.

The V call is TRBV19, the J call TRBJ2-1; 12 bases match TRBD2. The trim removed 5 bases at V and 8 bases at J, leaving 10 bases unmatched. The germline gives CDR1 LNHDA, CDR2 SQIVND (reference sequence). The CDR3 is 16 residues long. CDR3 loop: CASSLGLAGGFHEQFF. The CDR3 DNA sequence: TGTGCCAGTAGTCTCGGCCTAGCGGGGGGGTTTCATGAGCAGTTCTTC.

V usage is TRBV4-1 and J usage is TRBJ2-7; TRBD2 matches at 8 bases. Germline V gives CDR1 MGHRA, CDR2 YSYEKL. The V and J ends lost 4 bases and 0 bases, in that order; junction bases with no gene match: 5. The CDR3 spans 15 residues. CDR3 in amino acids: CASSLKAGVSYEQYF. For the CDR3, the DNA is TGCGCCAGCAGCCTCAAAGCGGGGGTCTCCTACGAGCAGTACTTC.